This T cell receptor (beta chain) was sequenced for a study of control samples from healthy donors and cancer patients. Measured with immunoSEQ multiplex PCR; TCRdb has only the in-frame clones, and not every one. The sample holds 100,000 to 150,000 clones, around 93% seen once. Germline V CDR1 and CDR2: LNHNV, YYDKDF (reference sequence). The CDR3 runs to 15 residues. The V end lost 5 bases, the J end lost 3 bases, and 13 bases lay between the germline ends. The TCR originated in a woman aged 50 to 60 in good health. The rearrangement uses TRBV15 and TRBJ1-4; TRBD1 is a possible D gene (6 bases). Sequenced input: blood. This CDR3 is CATSGIQGPNEKLFF. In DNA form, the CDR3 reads TGTGCCACCAGCGGAATACAGGGACCTAATGAAAAACTGTTTTTT.